The clone carrying this T cell receptor (beta chain) showed up just a few times. Its cognate antigen is unknown. A primer in the constant region served to generate TCR beta cDNA from 450 to 650 ng of total RNA. What produced the TCR beta libraries was three nested multiplex PCR rounds using slightly modified ARM-PCR. Rounds one and two of PCR, each of around 11 cycles, were primed with TRBV1-TRBV30 forward primers and a C-beta reverse primer. TCRdb redid the calling of the multiplex PCR reads with MiXCR, one entry per CDR3 protein. The sample lists more than 150,000 distinct CDR3 sequences; 60% were seen once. The data were obtained in a study of tumor-infiltrating lymphocytes in primary liver carcinoma. Study-wide results and caveats: Tumor region pairs overlapped more than did tumor-adjacent and tumor-blood pairs. A significantly higher top-250-clone fraction was found in tumors than in blood (p = 0.039). Samples were bulk unsorted, so CD4+ and CD8+ repertoires were not compared.

CDR3 size: 17 residues. Trimming removed 2 bases from V and 0 bases from J, with 16 bases in between. The germline V gene has CDR1 MNHEY and CDR2 SVGAGI. Germline DNA was also extracted, and blood RNA derived from unsorted whole blood. With chronic HBV infection, the patients were also treatment-naive. The chain carries TRBV6-5 and TRBJ1-1; possibly TRBD1 for D (6 bases). The material sequenced was peripheral blood. The clonotype was recovered from a man in his forties with primary liver carcinoma and hepatitis B virus infection. The CDR3 here is CASSYTLRGGLNTEAFF. The CDR3 DNA follows: TGTGCCAGCAGTTACACGTTACGAGGGGGTTTGAACACTGAAGCTTTCTTT.